In this sample, the clone carrying this T cell receptor beta chain turned up many times. The data were taken from a study of T cells in Graves' hyperthyroidism and ophthalmopathy. On the study more broadly: It was at initial diagnosis, before any treatment, that peripheral blood was collected.

Patients affected by ophthalmopathy presented a Clinical Activity Score of at least 3, a NOSPECS grade of at least 4, and disease duration below 3 months. Exclusion followed for patients with uncontrolled infection, other autoimmune disease, pregnancy or lactation. The source of the PBMCs was 9.5 to 10 ml of fresh peripheral blood. RNA transcripts gave rise to amplified TCR beta CDR3 regions. The HTBI set primed first-round TCR CDR3 RT-PCR. TCRdb passed the multiplex PCR reads through MiXCR, listing each CDR3 protein once. The sample yields about 520,000 distinct CDR3 sequences, approximately 25% seen once. This CDR3 spans 15 amino acids. Trimming removed 1 base from V and 1 base from J; junction bases left unmatched: 2. The V gene's germline CDR1 is SEHNR and CDR2 FQNEAQ (reference sequence).

The TCR originated in a woman between 25 and 40 years old with Graves' ophthalmopathy. Sequencing was carried out using blood. This chain links TRBV7-9 with TRBJ1-2; 8 bases agree with TRBD1. The CDR3 DNA reads as TGTGCCAGCAGCTTAGGGACAGGGAGTAACTATGGCTACACCTTC. Translating gives CASSLGTGSNYGYTF.